These 12 T cell receptor beta chains came from one sample sequenced in a study of cytomegalovirus exposure and HLA in healthy donors. With 60 Vbeta and 13 Jbeta primers, the PCR was carried out. Assay used: immunoSEQ multiplex PCR; TCRdb lists only in-frame clones, some missing. The sample contains roughly 72,000 clones, over 70% of which appear only once. What was sequenced was PBMCs. The origin of the receptors is a woman between 35 and 50 years old in good health and CMV-seropositive.

This rearrangement joins TRBV29-1 to TRBJ2-1; 10 bases match TRBD1. V was pared by 6 bases and J by 5 bases, with 7 bases of the junction left unmatched. CDR3 length: 14 amino acids. Per the germline V gene, CDR1 is SQVTM and CDR2 is ANQGSEA. For the CDR3, the DNA is TGCAGCGTGGGGCGGGGGACAGGGGACAATGAGCAGTTCTTC. The encoded protein is CSVGRGTGDNEQFF.

The genes are TRBV30 and TRBJ1-1, with 10 positions matching TRBD1. The CDR3 contains 12 residues. V lost 1 base, J lost 12 bases, and 5 bases stayed unmatched. Per germline, CDR1 GTSNPN and CDR2 SVGIG (reference sequence). CDR3 sequence reads: CAWSAGQGGTFF. In DNA form, the CDR3 reads TGTGCCTGGAGTGCCGGACAGGGGGGAACTTTCTTT. Full variable domain (missing parts from reference TRBV30 and TRBJ1-1): SQTIHQWPATLVQPVGSPLSLECTVEGTSNPNLYWYRQAAGRGLQLLFYSVGIGQISSEVPQNLSASRPQDRQFILSSKKLLLSDSGFYLCAWSAGQGGTFFGQGTRLTVV.

The chain recombines TRBV2 with TRBJ2-3, with 9 nucleotides matching TRBD2. This CDR3 is built from 15 residues. CDR1 SNHLY and CDR2 FYNNEI come from the germline V gene. Germline trimming cut 7 bases from V and 3 bases from J; bases unmatched to any gene: 8. The CDR3 region has the DNA TGTGCCAGCAATGTCTTAGCGGGAGCTACAGATACGCAGTATTTT. It codes for CASNVLAGATDTQYF.

The genes are TRBV29-1 and TRBJ2-7; D perhaps matches TRBD1 (5 bases). Germline assignment: CDR1 SQVTM and CDR2 ANQGSEA. This CDR3 is 14 amino acids long. V dropped 1 base and J dropped 6 bases, with 16 bases sitting between them. DNA for the CDR3: TGCAGCGTTGAAGTGGGTAGCAGGGTATCCGAGCAGTACTTC. It codes for CSVEVGSRVSEQYF.

The V gene is TRBV19, the J gene TRBJ2-7; D uncertain. CDR1 and CDR2 from the germline V gene are LNHDA and SQIVND (reference sequence). This CDR3 comprises 13 residues. V was pared by 5 bases and J by 0 bases, with 8 bases between. The CDR3 bases are TGTGCCAGTAGTCGGAGTTTCTCCTACGAGCAGTACTTC. Protein sequence: CASSRSFSYEQYF.

This sequence joins TRBV29-1 and TRBJ2-5, with 7 bases aligning to TRBD2. This CDR3 contains 15 residues. The trim removed 1 base at V and 4 bases at J, leaving 9 bases unmatched. The germline CDR1 and CDR2 sequences are SQVTM and ANQGSEA. CDR3 sequence reads: CSVEVGSGWGETQYF. DNA of the CDR3: TGCAGCGTTGAAGTAGGTAGCGGGTGGGGAGAGACCCAGTACTTC.

This clone was detected only a few times. This chain connects TRBV6-1 to TRBJ2-6, with D possibly TRBD1 on 5 matching bases. The CDR3 loop spans 15 amino acids. Trimming removed 6 bases at V and 1 base at J, with 10 bases between. Germline V gives CDR1 MNHNS, CDR2 SASEGT. CDR3 DNA sequence: TGTGCCAGCAGACCCCAGGGTTCTGGGGCCAACGTCCTGACTTTC. The encoded protein is CASRPQGSGANVLTF.

The rearrangement joins TRBV28 to TRBJ1-1; TRBD1 agrees at 7 bases. The V gene end was trimmed by 10 bases and the J gene end by 11 bases; junction bases not matched to a gene: 13. Per the germline V gene, CDR1 is MDHEN and CDR2 is SYDVKM. This CDR3 is 12 amino acids long. The CDR3: CAISFRQGRAFF. In DNA form, the CDR3 reads TGTGCCATATCCTTCCGACAGGGTAGGGCTTTCTTT.

This sequence joins TRBV19 and TRBJ2-7; 8 bases line up with TRBD1. The ends lost 9 bases at V and 2 bases at J; junction bases unmatched: 6. The germline V gene encodes CDR1 LNHDA and CDR2 SQIVND (reference sequence). The CDR3 has 13 amino acids. Here the CDR3 DNA reads TGTGCCAGCGCAGTGACAGGGGCCTACGAGCAGTACTTC. This sequence encodes CASAVTGAYEQYF.

The genes are TRBV29-1 and TRBJ1-1; D is perhaps TRBD1 (5 bases). The CDR3 has 13 amino acids. Germline V gene lookup returns CDR1 SQVTM and CDR2 ANQGSEA. V was pared by 4 bases and J by 1 base, with 10 bases between. The CDR3 bases are TGCAGCGTTGTAAGGGGTCGGAACACTGAAGCTTTCTTT. This codes for CSVVRGRNTEAFF.

This clone was picked up one time. The rearrangement uses TRBV6-1 and TRBJ1-2; D gene ambiguous. Germline lookup yields CDR1 MNHNS and CDR2 SASEGT. This CDR3 contains 16 residues. Between the trimmed V and J ends, which lost 2 bases and 0 bases, there was a span of 13 bases. CDR3 protein: CASSESLGRANYGYTF. The DNA of the CDR3 is TGTGCCAGCAGTGAAAGTCTAGGGAGGGCTAACTATGGCTACACCTTC.

This rearrangement joins TRBV5-4 to TRBJ2-7; 10 bases are a match to TRBD1. Germline CDR1 reads SGHNT; CDR2 reads YYREEE (reference sequence). The CDR3 extends over 15 amino acids. V lost 2 bases, J lost 5 bases, and 7 bases stayed unmatched. The chain's CDR3 is CASSFRGQGINEQYF. The CDR3 nucleotides read TGTGCCAGCAGCTTCAGGGGACAGGGGATCAACGAGCAGTACTTC.